This T cell receptor (beta chain) is drawn from a study of T cell clones after liver transplantation. Overall study context: Immunosuppression withdrawal was tried within 2 years after liver transplantation in this trial. Patients counted as tolerant after at least one year off all immunosuppression, enzymes not exceeding twice normal.

TCRdb keeps only in-frame clones here, not all; method: immunoSEQ multiplex PCR. Altogether roughly 55,000 clones are present, 70% to 75% being singletons, with the ten largest covering 9.9%. Trimming shortened V by 4 bases and J by 1 base, and 11 bases separated the two germline ends. Germline V gives CDR1 ENHRY, CDR2 SYGVKD. The CDR3 is 14 residues long. The clonotype originates from a human patient who received a liver transplant. The graft donor may account for some of the T cells. This chain joins TRBV10-3 and TRBJ2-7; TRBD2 is a possible D gene (6 bases). The specimen was CD4+ T cells from blood, collected approximately 54 months after liver transplant. CDR3 amino acids: CAISVGGASYEQYF. The CDR3 region has the DNA TGTGCCATCAGTGTGGGGGGAGCTTCCTACGAGCAGTACTTC.